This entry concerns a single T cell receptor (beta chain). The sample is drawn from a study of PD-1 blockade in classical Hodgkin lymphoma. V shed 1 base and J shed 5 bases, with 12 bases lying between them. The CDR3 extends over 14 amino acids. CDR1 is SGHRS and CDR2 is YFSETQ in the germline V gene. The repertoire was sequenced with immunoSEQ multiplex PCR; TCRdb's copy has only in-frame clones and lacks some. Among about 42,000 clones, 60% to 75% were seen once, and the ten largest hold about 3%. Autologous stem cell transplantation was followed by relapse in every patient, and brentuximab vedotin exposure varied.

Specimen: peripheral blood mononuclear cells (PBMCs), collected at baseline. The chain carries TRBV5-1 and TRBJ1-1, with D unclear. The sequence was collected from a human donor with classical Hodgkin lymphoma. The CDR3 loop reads CASSLIRVETEAFF. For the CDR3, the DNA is TGCGCCAGCAGCTTGATTAGGGTAGAAACTGAAGCTTTCTTT.